Many counts were recorded for the clone carrying this TCR beta chain. What it recognizes is unknown. Combining iRepertoire HTBI primers with Arm-PCR of CDR3 regions, the authors built TCR beta libraries. TCRdb reanalysed the multiplex PCR reads using MiXCR and keeps one entry per CDR3 protein. The repertoire has roughly 450,000 distinct CDR3 sequences, 20% to 25% of them found once; the top ten carry 10% to 15%. Germline values: CDR1 SNHLY, CDR2 FYNNEI. Trimming removed 6 bases from V and 8 bases from J; junction bases left unmatched: 6. The CDR3 sequence is 13 residues long. This specimen belongs to a study of regulatory T cells in long-lasting Graves disease. Specified time point: persistent/refractory GD, antithyroid drugs over 5 years with positive TRAb. From PBMCs, RNA was extracted and then used to make the TCR library. Notes on the study in general: Public clonotype sharing was higher in persistent than newly diagnosed patients.

The receptor was derived from a female donor with Graves disease. The V and J genes are TRBV2 and TRBJ1-4; 7 positions agree with TRBD1. This material consisted of peripheral blood mononuclear cells (PBMCs), taken when the disease was refractory, from a patient treated with antithyroid drugs. For the CDR3, the DNA is TGTGCCAGCAGGGGACAGCCTTTCGAAAAACTGTTTTTT. This translates into CASRGQPFEKLFF.